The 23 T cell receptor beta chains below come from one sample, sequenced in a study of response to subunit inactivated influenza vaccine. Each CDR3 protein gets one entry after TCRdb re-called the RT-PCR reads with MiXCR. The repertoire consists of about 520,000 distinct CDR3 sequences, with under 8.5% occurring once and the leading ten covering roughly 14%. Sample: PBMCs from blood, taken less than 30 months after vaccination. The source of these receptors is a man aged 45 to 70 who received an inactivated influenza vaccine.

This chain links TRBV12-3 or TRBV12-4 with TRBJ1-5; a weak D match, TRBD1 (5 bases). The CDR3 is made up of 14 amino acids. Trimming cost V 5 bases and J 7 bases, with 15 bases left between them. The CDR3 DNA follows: TGTGCCAGCAGTCCGACCGGGACCGTACAGCCCCAGCATTTT. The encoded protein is CASSPTGTVQPQHF.

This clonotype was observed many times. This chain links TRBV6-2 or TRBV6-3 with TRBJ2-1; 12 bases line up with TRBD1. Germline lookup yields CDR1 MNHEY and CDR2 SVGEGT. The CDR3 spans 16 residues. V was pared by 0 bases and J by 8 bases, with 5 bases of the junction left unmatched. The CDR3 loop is CASSYSGTGGEYEQFF. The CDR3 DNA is TGTGCCAGCAGTTACTCGGGGACAGGGGGCGAATATGAGCAGTTCTTC.

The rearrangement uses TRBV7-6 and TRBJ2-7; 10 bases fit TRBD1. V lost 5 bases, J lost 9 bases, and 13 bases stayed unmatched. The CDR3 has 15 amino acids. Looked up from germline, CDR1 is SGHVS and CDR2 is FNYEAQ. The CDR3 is CASSRGTGENTRQYF. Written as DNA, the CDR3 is TGTGCCAGCAGCCGTGGGACAGGGGAAAATACGAGGCAGTACTTC.

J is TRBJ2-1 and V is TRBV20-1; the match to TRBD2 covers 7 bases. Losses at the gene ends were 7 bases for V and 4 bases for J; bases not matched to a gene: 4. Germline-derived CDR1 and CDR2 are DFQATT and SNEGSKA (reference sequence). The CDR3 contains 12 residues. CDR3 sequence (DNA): TGCAGTGTGGGGGAGGGATACAATGAGCAGTTCTTC. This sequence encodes CSVGEGYNEQFF.

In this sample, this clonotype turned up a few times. Here the CDR3 reads CSARDPGPYSNQPQHF. The CDR3 DNA is TGCAGTGCTAGGGACCCGGGACCTTATAGCAATCAGCCCCAGCATTTT. The rearrangement uses TRBV20-1 and TRBJ1-5; TRBD1 might be the D (5 bases). This CDR3 region has 16 residues. Trimming left V 3 bases short and J 0 bases short, with 15 bases between. Per germline, CDR1 DFQATT and CDR2 SNEGSKA (reference sequence).

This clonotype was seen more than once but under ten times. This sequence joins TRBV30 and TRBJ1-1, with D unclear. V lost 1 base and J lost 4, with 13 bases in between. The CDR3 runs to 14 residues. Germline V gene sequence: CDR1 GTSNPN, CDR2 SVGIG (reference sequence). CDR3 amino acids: CAWSGLDFGTEAFF. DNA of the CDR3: TGTGCCTGGAGTGGTCTGGACTTTGGCACTGAAGCTTTCTTT.

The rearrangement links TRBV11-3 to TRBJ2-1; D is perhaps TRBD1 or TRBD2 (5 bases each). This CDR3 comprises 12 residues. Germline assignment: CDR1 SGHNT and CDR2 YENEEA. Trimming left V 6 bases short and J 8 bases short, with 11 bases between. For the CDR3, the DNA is TGTGCCAGCAGTCGAGGGGTCCATGAGCAGTTCTTC. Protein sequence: CASSRGVHEQFF.

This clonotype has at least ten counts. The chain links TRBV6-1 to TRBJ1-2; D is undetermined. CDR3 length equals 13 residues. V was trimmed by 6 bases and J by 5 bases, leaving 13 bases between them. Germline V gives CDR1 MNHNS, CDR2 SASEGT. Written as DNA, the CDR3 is TGTGCCAGCAGACTGTCACTCGAATATGGCTACACCTTC. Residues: CASRLSLEYGYTF.

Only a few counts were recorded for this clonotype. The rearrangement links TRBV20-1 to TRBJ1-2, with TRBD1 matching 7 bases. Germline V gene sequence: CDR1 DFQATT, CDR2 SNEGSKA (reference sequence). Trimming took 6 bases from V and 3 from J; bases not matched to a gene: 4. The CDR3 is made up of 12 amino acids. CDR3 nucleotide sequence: TGCAGTGCGCAAGGGGGCCACTATGGCTACACCTTC. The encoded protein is CSAQGGHYGYTF.

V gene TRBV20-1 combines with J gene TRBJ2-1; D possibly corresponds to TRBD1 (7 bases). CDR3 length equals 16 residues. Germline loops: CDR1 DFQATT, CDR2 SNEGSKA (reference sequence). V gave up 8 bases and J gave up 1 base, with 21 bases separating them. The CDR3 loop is CSSGPPGGISYNEQFF. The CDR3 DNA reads TGCAGTTCAGGCCCCCCAGGGGGGATTTCCTACAATGAGCAGTTCTTC.

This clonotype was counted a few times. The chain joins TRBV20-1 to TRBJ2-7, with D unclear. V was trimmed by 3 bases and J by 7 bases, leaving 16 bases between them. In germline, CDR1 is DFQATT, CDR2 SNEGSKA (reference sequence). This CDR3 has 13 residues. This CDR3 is CSASPGPEREQYF. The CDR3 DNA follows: TGCAGTGCTAGCCCCGGCCCGGAAAGGGAGCAGTACTTC.

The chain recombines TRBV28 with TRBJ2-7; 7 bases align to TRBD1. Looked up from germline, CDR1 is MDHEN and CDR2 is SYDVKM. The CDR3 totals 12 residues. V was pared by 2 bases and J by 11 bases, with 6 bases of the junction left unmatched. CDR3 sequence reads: CASSLEGRGKYF. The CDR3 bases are TGTGCCAGCAGTTTAGAGGGCAGGGGGAAGTACTTC.

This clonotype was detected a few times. Written as DNA, the CDR3 is TGCAGTGCTAGGGCACCGCAGGGCGGCATTCAGTACTTC. This gives the protein CSARAPQGGIQYF. This chain links TRBV20-1 with TRBJ2-4, with a tentative D call TRBD1 (5 bases). The V end lost 3 bases, the J end lost 9 bases, and 15 bases lay between the germline ends. Germline loops: CDR1 DFQATT, CDR2 SNEGSKA (reference sequence). This CDR3 contains 13 residues.

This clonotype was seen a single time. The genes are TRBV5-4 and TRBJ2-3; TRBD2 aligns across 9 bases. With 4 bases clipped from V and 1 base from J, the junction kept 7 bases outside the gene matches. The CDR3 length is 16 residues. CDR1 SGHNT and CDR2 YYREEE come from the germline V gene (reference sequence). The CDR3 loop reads CASSIFSGGRTDTQYF. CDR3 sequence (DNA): TGTGCCAGCAGCATCTTTAGCGGGGGCCGCACAGATACGCAGTATTTT. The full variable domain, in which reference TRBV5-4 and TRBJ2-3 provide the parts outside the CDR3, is ETGVTQSPTHLIKTRGQQVTLRCSSQSGHNTVSWYQQALGQGPQFIFQYYREEENGRGNFPPRFSGLQFPNYSSELNVNALELDDSALYLCASSIFSGGRTDTQYFGPGTRLTVL.

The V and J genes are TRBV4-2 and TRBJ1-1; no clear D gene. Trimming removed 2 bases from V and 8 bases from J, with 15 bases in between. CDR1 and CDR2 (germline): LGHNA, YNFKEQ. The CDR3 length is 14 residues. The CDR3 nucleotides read TGTGCCAGCAGCCAACGGGTTACTGTGGGGGAAGCTTTCTTT. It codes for CASSQRVTVGEAFF.

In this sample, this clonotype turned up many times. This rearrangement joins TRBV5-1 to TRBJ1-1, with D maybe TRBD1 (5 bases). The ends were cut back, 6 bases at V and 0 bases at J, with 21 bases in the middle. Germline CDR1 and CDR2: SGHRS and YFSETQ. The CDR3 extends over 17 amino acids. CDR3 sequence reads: CASNNAAGMGMNTEAFF. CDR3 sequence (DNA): TGCGCCAGCAACAATGCGGCAGGGATGGGGATGAACACTGAAGCTTTCTTT.

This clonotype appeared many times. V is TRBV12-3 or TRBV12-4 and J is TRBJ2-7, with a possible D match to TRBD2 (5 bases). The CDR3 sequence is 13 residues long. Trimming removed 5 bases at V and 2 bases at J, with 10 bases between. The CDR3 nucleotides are TGTGCCAGCAGTCTCGGGGTTCCCTACGAGCAGTACTTC. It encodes CASSLGVPYEQYF.

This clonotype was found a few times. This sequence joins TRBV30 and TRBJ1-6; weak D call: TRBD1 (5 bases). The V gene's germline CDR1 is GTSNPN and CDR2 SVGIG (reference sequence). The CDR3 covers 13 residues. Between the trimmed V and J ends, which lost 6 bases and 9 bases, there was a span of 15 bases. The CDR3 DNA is TGTGCCTGCCAGACAGACGGAGTTTCACCCCTCCACTTT. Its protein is CACQTDGVSPLHF.

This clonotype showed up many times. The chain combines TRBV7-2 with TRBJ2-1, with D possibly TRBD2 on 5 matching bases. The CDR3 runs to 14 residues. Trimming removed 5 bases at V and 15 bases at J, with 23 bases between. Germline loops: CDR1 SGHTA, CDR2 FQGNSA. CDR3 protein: CASSPEGRQRSRFF. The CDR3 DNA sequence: TGTGCCAGCAGCCCTGAGGGAAGACAACGTTCTCGGTTCTTC.

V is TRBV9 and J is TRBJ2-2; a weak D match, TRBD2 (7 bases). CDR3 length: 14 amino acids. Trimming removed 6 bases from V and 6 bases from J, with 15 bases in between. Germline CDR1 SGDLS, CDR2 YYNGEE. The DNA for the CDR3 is TGTGCCAGCAACCCAAGGGGGGGAGCCGGGGAGCTGTTTTTT. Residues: CASNPRGGAGELFF.

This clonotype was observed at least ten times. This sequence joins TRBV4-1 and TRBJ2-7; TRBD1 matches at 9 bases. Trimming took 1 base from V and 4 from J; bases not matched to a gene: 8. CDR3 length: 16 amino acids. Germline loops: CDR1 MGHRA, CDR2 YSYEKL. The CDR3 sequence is CASSQVPGQGIYEQYF. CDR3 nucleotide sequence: TGCGCCAGCAGCCAAGTTCCGGGACAGGGTATTTACGAGCAGTACTTC.

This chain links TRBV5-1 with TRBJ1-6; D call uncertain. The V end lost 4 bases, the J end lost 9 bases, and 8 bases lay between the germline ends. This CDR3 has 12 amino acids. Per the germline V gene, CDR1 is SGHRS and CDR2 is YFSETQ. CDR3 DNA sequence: TGCGCCAGCAGCCCCGATACTTCACCCCTCCACTTT. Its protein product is CASSPDTSPLHF.

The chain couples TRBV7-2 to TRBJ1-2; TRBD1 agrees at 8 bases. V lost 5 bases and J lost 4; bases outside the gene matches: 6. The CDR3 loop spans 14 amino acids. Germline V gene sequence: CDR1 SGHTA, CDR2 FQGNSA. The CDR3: CASSEPGGAYGYTF. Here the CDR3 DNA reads TGTGCCAGCAGCGAACCAGGGGGCGCCTATGGCTACACCTTC.